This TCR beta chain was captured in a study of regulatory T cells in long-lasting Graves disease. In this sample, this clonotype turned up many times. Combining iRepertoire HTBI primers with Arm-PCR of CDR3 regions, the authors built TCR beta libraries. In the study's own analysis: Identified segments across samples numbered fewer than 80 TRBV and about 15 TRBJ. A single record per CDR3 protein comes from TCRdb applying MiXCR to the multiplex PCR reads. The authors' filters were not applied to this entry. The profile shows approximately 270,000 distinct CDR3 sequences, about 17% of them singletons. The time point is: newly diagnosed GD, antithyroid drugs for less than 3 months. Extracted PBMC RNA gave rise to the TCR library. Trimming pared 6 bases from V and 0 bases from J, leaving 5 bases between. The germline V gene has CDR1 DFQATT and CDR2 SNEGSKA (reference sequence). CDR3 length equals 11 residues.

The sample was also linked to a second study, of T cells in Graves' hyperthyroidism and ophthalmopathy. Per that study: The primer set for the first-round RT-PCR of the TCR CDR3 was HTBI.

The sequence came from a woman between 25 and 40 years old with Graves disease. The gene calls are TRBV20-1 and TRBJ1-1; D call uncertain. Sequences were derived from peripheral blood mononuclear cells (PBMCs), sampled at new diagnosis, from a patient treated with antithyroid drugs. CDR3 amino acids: CSAAMNTEAFF. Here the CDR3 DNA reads TGCAGTGCGGCTATGAACACTGAAGCTTTCTTT.